These 22 T cell receptor beta chains share one sample of origin, sequenced in a study of OX40 agonist ivuxolimab in advanced cancers. Assay: immunoSEQ multiplex PCR; the TCRdb copy retains only in-frame clones and omits some. The sample consists of approximately 110,000 clones, just under 95% of them appearing once. The source material was CD4+ or CD8+ T cells sorted from blood, sampled in a trial of the OX40 agonist ivuxolimab. These receptors originate from an adult with an advanced solid tumor such as melanoma, head and neck, liver or kidney cancer.

The chain uses TRBV5-1 and TRBJ2-2, with 8 bases matching TRBD1. The germline V gene has CDR1 SGHRS and CDR2 YFSETQ. The V segment lost 2 bases and the J segment 0 bases; nucleotides outside the gene matches: 6. The CDR3 spans 17 residues. CDR3 in DNA: TGCGCCAGCAGCTTTGCTGGGACAGGAACGAACACCGGGGAGCTGTTTTTT. This sequence encodes CASSFAGTGTNTGELFF.

This clone has only one observation. V gene TRBV7-3 combines with J gene TRBJ2-2; 8 nucleotides align to TRBD2. The CDR3 consists of 15 residues. CDR1 and CDR2 (germline): SGHTA, FQGTGA. Losses at the gene ends were 6 bases for V and 1 base for J; bases not matched to a gene: 4. DNA of the CDR3: TGTGCCAGCAGACCTAGCGGGCAGAACACCGGGGAGCTGTTTTTT. Translating it yields CASRPSGQNTGELFF. The full variable domain, in which reference TRBV7-3 and TRBJ2-2 provide the parts outside the CDR3, is GAGVSQTPSNKVTEKGKYVELRCDPISGHTALYWYRQSLGQGPEFLIYFQGTGAADDSGLPNDRFFAVRPEGSVSTLKIQRTERGDSAVYLCASRPSGQNTGELFFGEGSRLTVL.

This clone appeared a single time. J is TRBJ1-1 and V is TRBV18, with D unclear. Germline V gene sequence: CDR1 KGHSH, CDR2 LQKENI. The CDR3 loop spans 15 amino acids. V lost 0 bases to trimming and J lost 1 base, with 9 bases between them. In DNA, the CDR3 is TGTGCCAGCTCACCACCTATAGCAAAGAACACTGAAGCTTTCTTT. As protein: CASSPPIAKNTEAFF.

This chain connects TRBV21-1 to TRBJ2-7. TRBV21-1 is a pseudogene locus. This CDR3 is 18 amino acids long. This CDR3 reads CASRKPRAVGVSSYEQYF. For the CDR3, the DNA is TGTGCCAGCAGAAAACCTAGAGCCGTGGGGGTGAGCTCCTACGAGCAGTACTTC.

The V call is TRBV6-1, the J call TRBJ1-1; TRBD1 aligns across 7 bases. V shed 6 bases and J 1 base; nucleotides not matched to a gene: 5. The CDR3 is 14 amino acids. The V gene's germline CDR1 is MNHNS and CDR2 SASEGT. CDR3 loop: CASRTGQTNTEAFF. For the CDR3, the DNA is TGTGCCAGCAGGACGGGACAGACGAACACTGAAGCTTTCTTT.

The chain combines TRBV7-9 with TRBJ1-5; 7 nucleotides agree with TRBD1. CDR3 length: 15 residues. Trimming cost V 5 bases and J 2 bases; bases outside gene matches: 6. CDR1 SEHNR and CDR2 FQNEAQ come from the germline V gene (reference sequence). In nucleotides, the CDR3 is TGTGCCAGCAGCGACGACAGGGAAGGCAATCAGCCCCAGCATTTT. Amino acids: CASSDDREGNQPQHF.

The CDR3 nucleotides read TGTGCCAGCAGTTCGACAGGGGGCCATTCTGGAAACACCATATATTTT. It is translated as CASSSTGGHSGNTIYF. The rearrangement links TRBV28 to TRBJ1-3; the match to TRBD1 covers 10 bases. The CDR3 is 16 residues long. Germline CDR1 is MDHEN and CDR2 is SYDVKM. V was pared by 4 bases and J by 1 base, with 4 bases of the junction left unmatched.

CDR3 in DNA: TGTGCCAGCAGCTTAGGTAGTGGATACACAGATACGCAGTATTTT. Translating it yields CASSLGSGYTDTQYF. The V call is TRBV7-3, the J call TRBJ2-3; no reliable D call. The germline V gene encodes CDR1 SGHTA and CDR2 FQGTGA. V dropped 2 bases and J dropped 2 bases, with 11 bases sitting between them. The CDR3 is 15 amino acids.

The chain couples TRBV4-1 to TRBJ2-5; D may be TRBD1 or TRBD2 (6 bases each). The ends were cut back, 4 bases at V and 4 bases at J, with 13 bases in the middle. The CDR3 consists of 14 residues. CDR1 and CDR2 from the germline V gene are MGHRA and YSYEKL. CDR3 bases: TGCGCCAGCAGCCTCCAACAGGGAGGAGAGACCCAGTACTTC. Amino acids: CASSLQQGGETQYF.

About this clone itself: An end of the junction differs from the germline gene, which may be a read error. Other DNA sequences in this sample translate to the same CDR3. The V gene is TRBV6-6, the J gene TRBJ2-7; 12 positions agree with TRBD2. This CDR3 comprises 13 residues. The germline V gene encodes CDR1 MNHNY and CDR2 SVGAGI (reference sequence). The CDR3, as DNA: TGTGCCAGTGGACTAGCGGGATTCTACGAGCAGTATTTC. It codes for CASGLAGFYEQYF.

This chain uses TRBV18 with TRBJ2-1, with D possibly being TRBD2 (5 bases). The CDR3 totals 14 residues. V gave up 3 bases and J gave up 2 bases, with 8 bases separating them. Germline V lookup: CDR1 KGHSH, CDR2 LQKENI. CDR3 sequence: CASSPSVTYNEQFF. CDR3 DNA: TGTGCCAGCTCACCTAGCGTAACCTACAATGAGCAGTTCTTC.

The V and J genes are TRBV28 and TRBJ1-2; D may be TRBD1 (5 bases). Germline V gene data show CDR1 as MDHEN and CDR2 as SYDVKM. V was clipped by 1 base and J by 4 bases, with 13 bases between them. The CDR3 is 15 amino acids. CDR3 sequence (DNA): TGTGCCAGCAGTTTATCCGGGACTGGGGGCTATGGCTACACCTTC. Translating it yields CASSLSGTGGYGYTF.

The gene calls are TRBV28 and TRBJ1-5, with 10 positions matching TRBD1. In germline, CDR1 is MDHEN, CDR2 SYDVKM. CDR3 size: 16 residues. V lost 3 bases, J lost 0 bases, and 2 bases stayed unmatched. The chain's CDR3 is CASSLDRGYSNQPQHF. The CDR3 DNA reads TGTGCCAGCAGTTTGGACAGGGGGTATAGCAATCAGCCCCAGCATTTT. Based on the CDR3 plus reference TRBV28 and TRBJ1-5, the full variable domain is DVKVTQSSRYLVKRTGEKVFLECVQDMDHENMFWYRQDPGLGLRLIYFSYDVKMKEKGDIPEGYSVSREKKERFSLILESASTNQTSMYLCASSLDRGYSNQPQHFGDGTRLSIL.

The V and J genes are TRBV7-2 and TRBJ2-7; TRBD2 matches 13 bases. V lost 5 bases and J lost 3; bases outside the gene matches: 10. This CDR3 region has 17 residues. CDR1 is SGHTA, CDR2 FQGNSA, per germline. CDR3 in amino acids: CASSRGLAGEGGYEQYF. Written as DNA, the CDR3 is TGTGCCAGCAGCCGCGGACTAGCGGGGGAGGGGGGCTACGAGCAGTACTTC.

This chain connects TRBV7-6 to TRBJ1-1; no clear D gene. Trimming took off 0 bases at V and 3 bases at J, with 8 bases between the two ends. CDR1 is SGHVS and CDR2 is FNYEAQ in the germline V gene. The CDR3 has 14 amino acids. The CDR3 bases are TGTGCCAGCAGCTTAGCAGCTACGGACACTGAAGCTTTCTTT. It codes for CASSLAATDTEAFF.

The rearrangement links TRBV5-1 to TRBJ1-2; D gene ambiguous. This CDR3 is built from 15 residues. Germline V gene lookup returns CDR1 SGHRS and CDR2 YFSETQ. The V gene lost 5 bases and the J gene lost 0 bases, with 14 bases spanning the gap. The CDR3: CASSLEGSTNYGYTF. In nucleotides, the CDR3 is TGCGCCAGCAGTCTTGAGGGCAGTACTAACTATGGCTACACCTTC.

DNA for the CDR3: TGCGCCAGCAGAATTGACGGGCAGGGGATAAACGAGCAGTACTTC. Its protein is CASRIDGQGINEQYF. V is TRBV5-1 and J is TRBJ2-7; tentatively, D is TRBD1 (6 bases). The V and J ends lost 5 bases and 5 bases respectively, with 20 bases between them. Germline V gene sequence: CDR1 SGHRS, CDR2 YFSETQ. There are 15 residues in the CDR3.

The count of this clone is one. The rearrangement links TRBV5-1 to TRBJ1-2; 7 bases map to TRBD1. The CDR3 totals 15 residues. The germline V gene has CDR1 SGHRS and CDR2 YFSETQ. V dropped 4 bases and J dropped 4; count of bases not matched to a gene: 10. The CDR3 DNA reads as TGCGCCAGCAGCCCCCACGGCGGACAGGTCTATGGCTACACCTTC. It encodes CASSPHGGQVYGYTF.

The chain couples TRBV6-5 to TRBJ1-1, with D unresolved. The CDR3 has 14 amino acids. Germline loops: CDR1 MNHEY, CDR2 SVGAGI. V lost 2 bases, J lost 0 bases, and 7 bases lay in between. CDR3 amino acids: CASSYGRLNTEAFF. CDR3 DNA sequence: TGTGCCAGCAGTTACGGCCGCTTGAACACTGAAGCTTTCTTT.

The chain recombines TRBV19 with TRBJ2-3, with unresolved D. Per the germline V gene, CDR1 is LNHDA and CDR2 is SQIVND (reference sequence). The CDR3 is 14 amino acids. Between the trimmed V and J ends, which lost 2 bases and 0 bases, there was a span of 6 bases. CDR3 in amino acids: CASSIQKSTDTQYF. DNA of the CDR3: TGTGCCAGTAGTATACAAAAAAGCACAGATACGCAGTATTTT.

This chain's CDR3 is CASSLDMGPYEQYF. CDR3 coding DNA: TGTGCCAGCAGCTTGGATATGGGACCCTACGAGCAGTACTTC. The V gene is TRBV5-4, the J gene TRBJ2-7; the D gene could be TRBD1 or TRBD2 (5 bases each). This CDR3 comprises 14 residues. The V end was cut by 0 bases, the J end by 2 bases, with 9 bases between. Germline V CDR1 and CDR2: SGHNT, YYREEE (reference sequence).

The chain links TRBV5-4 to TRBJ2-7, with a weak D call TRBD1 (5 bases). The CDR3 extends over 15 amino acids. The germline gives CDR1 SGHNT, CDR2 YYREEE (reference sequence). The V gene lost 5 bases and the J gene lost 0 bases, with 15 bases spanning the gap. Written as DNA, the CDR3 is TGTGCCAGCAGTTCGGCAGGGCGGTCCTCCTACGAGCAGTACTTC. Its protein product is CASSSAGRSSYEQYF.